The clone carrying this T cell receptor beta chain was detected ten times or more. Its antigen remains unidentified. The TCR beta libraries were generated through quantitative 5'-RACE incorporating molecular barcodes. TCRdb analysed the 5' RACE reads with MiXCR anew, one entry per CDR3 protein. The sample yields 500,000 or so distinct CDR3 sequences, 5.3% seen once. Germline assignment: CDR1 SGHDT and CDR2 YYEEEE. This CDR3 spans 13 amino acids. Deletions cut 0 bases from V and 6 bases from J, with 6 bases between. The data derive from a study of CD8 T cells in ankylosing spondylitis. Study-level findings and limits: Both synovial fluid and blood in reactive arthritis had previously been reported to carry some motif variants. Ankylosing spondylitis blood seemed to carry a telltale TCR beta motif made of seven or eight highly homologous variants. Within matched ankylosing spondylitis synovial fluid, disease-linked clones were reportedly significantly enriched.

The V and J genes are TRBV5-6 and TRBJ1-4, with unresolved D. This receptor was identified in a male donor with ankylosing spondylitis. What was sequenced was blood, either unsorted or a sorted T cell fraction (not recorded which). The DNA of the CDR3 is TGTGCCAGCAGCTTGGTCGATTATGAAAAACTGTTTTTT. The encoded protein is CASSLVDYEKLFF.